This T cell receptor beta chain was profiled in a study of control samples from healthy donors and cancer patients. CDR1 is LNHDA, CDR2 SQIVND, per germline (reference sequence). The CDR3 spans 14 residues. V dropped 8 bases and J dropped 0 bases, with 13 bases sitting between them. Generated by immunoSEQ multiplex PCR, the TCRdb table keeps only in-frame clones and is missing some. This table has about 190,000 clones, roughly nine tenths appearing once. What was sequenced was blood. The chain uses TRBV19 and TRBJ1-1; TRBD1 might be the D (6 bases). The clonotype comes from a man between 25 and 39 years old in good health. The CDR3 loop reads CASGKQGVNTEAFF. The CDR3, as DNA: TGTGCCAGTGGGAAACAGGGAGTGAACACTGAAGCTTTCTTT.